Listed here are 20 T cell receptor beta chains from one sample, sequenced in a study of OX40 agonist ivuxolimab in advanced cancers. Sequencing was performed with immunoSEQ multiplex PCR; in TCRdb, only in-frame clones are kept and a portion is missing. The data show 75,000 to 95,000 clones, about 92% seen once. The source was CD4+ or CD8+ T cells sorted from blood, collected in a trial of the OX40 agonist ivuxolimab. The receptors come from an adult with an advanced solid tumor such as melanoma, head and neck, liver or kidney cancer.

The chain couples TRBV19 to TRBJ2-3; the match to TRBD2 covers 7 bases. Germline trimming cut 4 bases from V and 2 bases from J; bases unmatched to any gene: 12. CDR3 length: 17 amino acids. Germline lookup yields CDR1 LNHDA and CDR2 SQIVND (reference sequence). The CDR3 sequence is CASSKVWGGTTTDTQYF. Written as DNA, the CDR3 is TGTGCCAGTAGTAAGGTCTGGGGCGGGACTACCACAGATACGCAGTATTTT. Based on the CDR3 plus reference TRBV19 and TRBJ2-3, the full variable domain is DGGITQSPKYLFRKEGQNVTLSCEQNLNHDAMYWYRQDPGQGLRLIYYSQIVNDFQKGDIAEGYSVSREKKESFPLTVTSAQKNPTAFYLCASSKVWGGTTTDTQYFGPGTRLTVL.

J is TRBJ2-1 and V is TRBV7-8; 7 nucleotides align to TRBD2. This CDR3 spans 16 amino acids. V lost 0 bases, J lost 9 bases, and 11 bases stayed unmatched. Germline lookup yields CDR1 SGHVS and CDR2 FQNEAQ. As DNA, the CDR3 is TGTGCCAGCAGCTTAGCGGGGGGTGCGGGAGTCGGTGAGCAGTTCTTC. Protein sequence: CASSLAGGAGVGEQFF.

The genes are TRBV10-3 and TRBJ2-3, with 12 bases matching TRBD2. The junction had 9 bases not matched to a gene; V was cut back by 5 bases and J by 6 bases. Per germline, CDR1 ENHRY and CDR2 SYGVKD. CDR3 length: 16 residues. The CDR3 coding sequence is TGTGCCATCAGTTCCGGACTAGCGGGACCTTTGGATACGCAGTATTTT. Translation: CAISSGLAGPLDTQYF.

This clone was recorded once. V and J are TRBV7-2 and TRBJ1-2; D perhaps matches TRBD1 (5 bases). Trimming pared 2 bases from V and 6 bases from J, leaving 10 bases between. This CDR3 is built from 13 residues. Germline V gene data show CDR1 as SGHTA and CDR2 as FQGNSA. CDR3 loop: CASSLLWGDGYTF. The CDR3 DNA follows: TGTGCCAGCAGCTTACTGTGGGGGGATGGCTACACCTTC.

V is TRBV6-5 and J is TRBJ2-3; 7 nucleotides line up with TRBD1. The CDR3 extends over 13 amino acids. With 7 bases clipped from V and 3 bases from J, the junction kept 4 bases outside the gene matches. Germline V gene lookup returns CDR1 MNHEY and CDR2 SVGAGI. CDR3 region: CASKGAATDTQYF. The CDR3 nucleotides are TGTGCCAGCAAGGGGGCGGCAACAGATACGCAGTATTTT.

CDR3 in amino acids: CASQFQGNYGYTF. For the CDR3, the DNA is TGTGCCAGCCAATTCCAGGGGAACTATGGCTACACCTTC. V usage is TRBV19 and J usage is TRBJ1-2, with a tentative D call TRBD1 (6 bases). This CDR3 is 13 amino acids long. Trimming left V 9 bases short and J 2 bases short, with 13 bases between. Germline values: CDR1 LNHDA, CDR2 SQIVND (reference sequence).

The chain combines TRBV19 with TRBJ2-1; 10 nucleotides line up with TRBD2. V was clipped by 6 bases and J by 1 base; unmatched bases: 12. CDR1 is LNHDA, CDR2 SQIVND, per germline (reference sequence). CDR3 length equals 18 residues. CDR3 sequence (DNA): TGTGCCAGTAGGAAATCCCCGGGACTAGCGCCTTCCTACAATGAGCAGTTCTTC. It yields the protein CASRKSPGLAPSYNEQFF.

CDR3 coding DNA: TGTGCCAGCAGACCCACAGGGGGCCATGGCTACACCTTC. Its translation is CASRPTGGHGYTF. The V call is TRBV27, the J call TRBJ1-2; 9 bases map to TRBD1. Germline V gene sequence: CDR1 MNHEY, CDR2 SMNVEV (reference sequence). This CDR3 has 13 amino acids. Germline trimming cut 6 bases from V and 6 bases from J; bases unmatched to any gene: 5.

This chain connects TRBV18 to TRBJ1-3; D not certain. CDR1 KGHSH and CDR2 LQKENI come from the germline V gene. This CDR3 has 12 amino acids. V lost 6 bases and J 1 base, leaving 4 bases between the germline ends. The CDR3 bases are TGTGCCAGCTCTGGGTCTGGAAACACCATATATTTT. Encoded protein: CASSGSGNTIYF.

The chain is built from TRBV7-9 and TRBJ2-5; 7 bases map to TRBD2. Germline CDR1 reads SEHNR; CDR2 reads FQNEAQ (reference sequence). The CDR3 covers 16 residues. J lost 2 bases, V lost 1 base, and 7 bases had no gene match. CDR3 in DNA: TGTGCCAGCAGCTTAGTTAGCGGGCCCGCACAAGAGACCCAGTACTTC. Translation gives CASSLVSGPAQETQYF.

The chain is built from TRBV2 and TRBJ2-6; the D call may be TRBD1 or TRBD2 (5 bases each). Looked up from germline, CDR1 is SNHLY and CDR2 is FYNNEI. Deletions cut 7 bases from V and 1 base from J, with 14 bases between. This CDR3 is 16 amino acids long. In DNA, the CDR3 is TGTGCCAGCACCGAGGGACGTTGGTCTGGGGCCAACGTCCTGACTTTC. As protein: CASTEGRWSGANVLTF.

In this sample, this clone turned up once. J is TRBJ1-1 and V is TRBV6-7; TRBD1 aligns across 7 bases. TRBV6-7 is labeled an ORF, and its function is uncertain. The junction had 7 bases not matched to a gene; V was cut back by 7 bases and J by 8 bases. The CDR3 is 12 amino acids. CDR3 coding DNA: TGTGCCAGCACCCCCAGGGGGATGGAAGCTTTCTTT. Amino acids: CASTPRGMEAFF.

This clone was seen just once. The V call is TRBV10-3, the J call TRBJ2-6; 8 bases align to TRBD1. CDR1 and CDR2 (germline): ENHRY, SYGVKD. With V trimmed by 8 bases and J by 2 bases, 8 bases remained unmatched. This CDR3 has 16 amino acids. The chain's CDR3 is CAIGQGPIAGANVLTF. The CDR3 DNA is TGTGCCATCGGACAGGGACCGATAGCTGGGGCCAACGTCCTGACTTTC.

The gene calls are TRBV18 and TRBJ2-5; D could derive from TRBD1 or TRBD2 (5 bases each). The CDR3 contains 15 residues. From germline, CDR1 is KGHSH and CDR2 LQKENI. Trimming left V 3 bases short and J 1 base short, with 12 bases between. CDR3 residues: CASSPRDGFQETQYF. The CDR3 DNA sequence: TGTGCCAGCTCACCCAGGGACGGCTTCCAAGAGACCCAGTACTTC. Full variable domain (missing parts from reference TRBV18 and TRBJ2-5): NAGVMQNPRHLVRRRGQEARLRCSPMKGHSHVYWYRQLPEEGLKFMVYLQKENIIDESGMPKERFSAEFPKEGPSILRIQQVVRGDSAAYFCASSPRDGFQETQYFGPGTRLLVL.

This clone occurred a few times. The chain combines TRBV7-8 with TRBJ2-5; D gene ambiguous. CDR1 is SGHVS and CDR2 is FQNEAQ in the germline V gene. The CDR3 extends over 13 amino acids. Trimming took 5 bases from V and 3 from J, leaving 10 bases between them. CDR3 sequence (DNA): TGTGCCAGCAGCCCACCTGCGGAAGAGACCCAGTACTTC. Translation gives CASSPPAEETQYF.

The rearrangement links TRBV11-2 to TRBJ2-3, with TRBD2 matching 12 bases. The junction had 3 bases not matched to a gene; V was cut back by 5 bases and J by 0 bases. This CDR3 contains 16 residues. CDR1 and CDR2 from the germline V gene are SGHAT and FQNNGV. In nucleotides, the CDR3 is TGTGCCAGCAGCCCGGGACTAGCGGGCAGCACAGATACGCAGTATTTT. Amino acid sequence: CASSPGLAGSTDTQYF.

The genes are TRBV10-3 and TRBJ2-7, with TRBD2 identical over 8 bases. Germline values: CDR1 ENHRY, CDR2 SYGVKD. The J segment lost 3 bases and the V segment lost 4 bases, leaving 2 bases of the junction unmatched. The CDR3 is 13 amino acids. CDR3 nucleotide sequence: TGTGCCATCAGTGGCGGGGGGAACTACGAGCAGTACTTC. Amino acids: CAISGGGNYEQYF.

The chain combines TRBV7-3 with TRBJ2-1; the D is unclear. Germline CDR1 reads SGHTA; CDR2 reads FQGTGA. This CDR3 is built from 13 residues. V shed 5 bases and J shed 7 bases, with 12 bases lying between them. The CDR3 sequence is CASSPQDGNEQFF. As DNA, the CDR3 is TGTGCCAGCAGCCCCCAGGACGGGAATGAGCAGTTCTTC.

This chain uses TRBV11-2 with TRBJ2-1; perhaps TRBD2 as D (6 bases). V was clipped by 2 bases and J by 4 bases, with 9 bases between them. There are 14 residues in the CDR3. The germline V gene has CDR1 SGHAT and CDR2 FQNNGV. The CDR3 DNA sequence: TGTGCCAGCAGCTTATCCGGGAGTTACAATGAGCAGTTCTTC. Residues: CASSLSGSYNEQFF.

The genes are TRBV30 and TRBJ1-6, with 9 bases that match TRBD1. Per germline, CDR1 GTSNPN and CDR2 SVGIG (reference sequence). With 6 bases clipped from V and 7 bases from J, the junction kept 10 bases outside the gene matches. The length of the CDR3 is 15 residues. This CDR3 reads CACPRVQGANSPLHF. The CDR3 region has the DNA TGTGCCTGTCCTCGGGTACAGGGGGCGAATTCACCCCTCCACTTT.